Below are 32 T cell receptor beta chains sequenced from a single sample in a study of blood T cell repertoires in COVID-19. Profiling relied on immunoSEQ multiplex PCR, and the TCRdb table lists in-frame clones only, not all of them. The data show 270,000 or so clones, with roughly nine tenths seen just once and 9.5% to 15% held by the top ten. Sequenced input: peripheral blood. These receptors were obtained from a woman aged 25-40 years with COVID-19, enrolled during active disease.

The CDR3 loop reads CASSLGGEGYNYGYTF. The CDR3 nucleotides read TGTGCCAGCAGCTTAGGCGGGGAGGGCTATAACTATGGCTACACCTTC. The chain employs TRBV11-2 and TRBJ1-2; D unclear. Trimming stripped 1 base from V and 1 base from J, with 13 bases between. The CDR3 is 16 amino acids. Per germline, CDR1 SGHAT and CDR2 FQNNGV.

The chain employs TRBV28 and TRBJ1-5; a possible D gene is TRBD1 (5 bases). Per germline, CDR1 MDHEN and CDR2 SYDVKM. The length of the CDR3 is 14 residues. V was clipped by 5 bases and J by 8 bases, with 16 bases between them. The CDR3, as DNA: TGTGCCAGCAGTAAGGTTGGGGGGACGGAGCCCCAGCATTTT. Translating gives CASSKVGGTEPQHF.

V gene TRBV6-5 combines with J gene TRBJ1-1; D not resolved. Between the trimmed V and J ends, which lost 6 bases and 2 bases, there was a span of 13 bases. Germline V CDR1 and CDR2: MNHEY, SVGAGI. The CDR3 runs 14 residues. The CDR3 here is CASSLDLYNTEAFF. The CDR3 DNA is TGTGCCAGCAGCCTAGATTTATATAACACTGAAGCTTTCTTT.

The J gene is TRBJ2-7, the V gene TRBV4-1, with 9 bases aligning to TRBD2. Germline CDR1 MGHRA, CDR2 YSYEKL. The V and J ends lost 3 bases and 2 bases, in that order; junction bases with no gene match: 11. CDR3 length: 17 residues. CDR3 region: CASSQGEGLARPYEQYF. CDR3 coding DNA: TGCGCCAGCAGCCAGGGGGAGGGACTAGCCCGACCCTACGAGCAGTACTTC.

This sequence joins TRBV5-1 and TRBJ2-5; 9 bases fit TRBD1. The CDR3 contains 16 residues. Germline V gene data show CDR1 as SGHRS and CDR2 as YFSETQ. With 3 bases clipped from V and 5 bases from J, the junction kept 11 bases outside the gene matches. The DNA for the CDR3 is TGCGCCAGCAGCTGGAAGGGACAGGGATTAGGGGAGACCCAGTACTTC. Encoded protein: CASSWKGQGLGETQYF.

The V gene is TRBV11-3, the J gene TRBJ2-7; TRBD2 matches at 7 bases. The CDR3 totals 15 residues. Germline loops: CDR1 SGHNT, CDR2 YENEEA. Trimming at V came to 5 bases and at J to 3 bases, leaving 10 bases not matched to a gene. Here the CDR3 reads CASSPGGTEDYEQYF. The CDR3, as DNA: TGTGCCAGCAGCCCCGGGGGGACCGAAGACTACGAGCAGTACTTC.

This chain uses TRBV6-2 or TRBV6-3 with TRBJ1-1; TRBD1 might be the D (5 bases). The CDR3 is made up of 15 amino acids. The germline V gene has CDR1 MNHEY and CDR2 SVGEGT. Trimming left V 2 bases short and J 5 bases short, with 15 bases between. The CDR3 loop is CASSYPGGWVTEAFF. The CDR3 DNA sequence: TGTGCCAGCAGTTACCCGGGGGGATGGGTGACTGAAGCTTTCTTT.

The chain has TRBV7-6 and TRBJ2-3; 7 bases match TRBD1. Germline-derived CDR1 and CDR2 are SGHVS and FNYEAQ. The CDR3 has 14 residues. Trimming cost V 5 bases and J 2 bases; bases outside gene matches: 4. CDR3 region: CASSPGTVTDTQYF. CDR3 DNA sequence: TGTGCCAGCAGCCCCGGGACAGTCACAGATACGCAGTATTTT.

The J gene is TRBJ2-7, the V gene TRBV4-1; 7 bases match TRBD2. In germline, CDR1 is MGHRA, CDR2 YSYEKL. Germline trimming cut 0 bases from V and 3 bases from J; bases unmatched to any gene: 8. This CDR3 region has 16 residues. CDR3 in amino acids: CASSQDGGGKFYEQYF. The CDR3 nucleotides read TGCGCCAGCAGCCAAGACGGGGGAGGGAAGTTCTACGAGCAGTACTTC.

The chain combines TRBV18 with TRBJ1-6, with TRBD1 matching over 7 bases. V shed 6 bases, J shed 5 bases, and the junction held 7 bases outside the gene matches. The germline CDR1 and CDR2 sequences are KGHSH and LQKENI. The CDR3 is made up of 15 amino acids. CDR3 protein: CASSSMDRNNSPLHF. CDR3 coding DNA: TGTGCCAGCTCCAGCATGGACAGGAATAATTCACCCCTCCACTTT.

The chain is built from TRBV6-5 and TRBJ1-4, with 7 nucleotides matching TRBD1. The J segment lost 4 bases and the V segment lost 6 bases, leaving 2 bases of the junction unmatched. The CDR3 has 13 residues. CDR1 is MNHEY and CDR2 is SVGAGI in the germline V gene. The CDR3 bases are TGTGCCAGCAGGGGACAGCTTAATGAAAAACTGTTTTTT. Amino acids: CASRGQLNEKLFF.

CDR3 in DNA: TGTGCCAGCAGCACCATCGGGACAGGCGTACGGGAGCAGTACTTC. It yields the protein CASSTIGTGVREQYF. The gene calls are TRBV27 and TRBJ2-7; TRBD1 aligns across 8 bases. Germline V gene lookup returns CDR1 MNHEY and CDR2 SMNVEV (reference sequence). The CDR3 is 15 amino acids. V was clipped by 6 bases and J by 7 bases; unmatched bases: 14.

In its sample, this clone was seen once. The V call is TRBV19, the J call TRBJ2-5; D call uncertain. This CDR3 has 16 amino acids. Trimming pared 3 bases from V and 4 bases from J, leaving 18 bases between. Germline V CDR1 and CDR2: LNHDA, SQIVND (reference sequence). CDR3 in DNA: TGTGCCAGTAGTATTTCACTGACTCTAATGGGAGAGACCCAGTACTTC. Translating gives CASSISLTLMGETQYF.

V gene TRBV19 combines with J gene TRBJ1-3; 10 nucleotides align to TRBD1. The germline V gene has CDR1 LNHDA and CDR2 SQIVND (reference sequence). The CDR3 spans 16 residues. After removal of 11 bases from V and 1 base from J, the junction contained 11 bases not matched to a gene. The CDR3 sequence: CASLRDRGSSGNTIYF. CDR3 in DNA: TGTGCCTCCCTAAGGGACAGGGGTTCTTCTGGAAACACCATATATTTT. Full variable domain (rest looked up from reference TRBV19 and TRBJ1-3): DGGITQSPKYLFRKEGQNVTLSCEQNLNHDAMYWYRQDPGQGLRLIYYSQIVNDFQKGDIAEGYSVSREKKESFPLTVTSAQKNPTAFYLCASLRDRGSSGNTIYFGEGSWLTVV.

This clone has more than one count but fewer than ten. In nucleotides, the CDR3 is TGTGCCAGCGGACAACAGGCGGCCAATCAGCCCCAGCATTTT. It yields the protein CASGQQAANQPQHF. The chain carries TRBV27 and TRBJ1-5, with a weak D call TRBD1 (5 bases). The germline V gene encodes CDR1 MNHEY and CDR2 SMNVEV (reference sequence). Trimming removed 8 bases at V and 3 bases at J, with 14 bases between. The CDR3 consists of 14 residues.

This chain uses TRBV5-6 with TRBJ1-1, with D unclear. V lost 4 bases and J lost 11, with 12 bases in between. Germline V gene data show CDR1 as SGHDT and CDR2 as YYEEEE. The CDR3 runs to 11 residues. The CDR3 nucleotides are TGTGCCAGCAGCCTCTGGACTGGGGCTTTCTTT. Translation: CASSLWTGAFF.

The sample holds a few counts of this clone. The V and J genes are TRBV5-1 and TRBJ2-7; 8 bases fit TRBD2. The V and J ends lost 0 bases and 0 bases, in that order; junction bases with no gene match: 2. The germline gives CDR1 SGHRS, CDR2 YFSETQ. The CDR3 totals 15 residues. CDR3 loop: CASSLVGGDSYEQYF. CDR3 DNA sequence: TGCGCCAGCAGCTTGGTCGGGGGGGACTCCTACGAGCAGTACTTC.

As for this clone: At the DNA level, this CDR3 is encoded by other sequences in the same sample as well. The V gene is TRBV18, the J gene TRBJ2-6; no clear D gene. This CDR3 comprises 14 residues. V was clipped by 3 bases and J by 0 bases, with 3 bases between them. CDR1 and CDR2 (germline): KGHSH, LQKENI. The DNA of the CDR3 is TGTGCCAGCTCACCGAGCTCTGGGGCCAACGTCCTGACTTTC. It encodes CASSPSSGANVLTF. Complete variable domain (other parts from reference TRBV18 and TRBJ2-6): NAGVMQNPRHLVRRRGQEARLRCSPMKGHSHVYWYRQLPEEGLKFMVYLQKENIIDESGMPKERFSAEFPKEGPSILRIQQVVRGDSAAYFCASSPSSGANVLTFGAGSRLTVL.

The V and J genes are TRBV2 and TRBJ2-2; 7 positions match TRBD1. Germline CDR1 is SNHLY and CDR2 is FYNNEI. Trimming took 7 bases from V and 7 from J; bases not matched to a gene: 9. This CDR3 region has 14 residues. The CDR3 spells CASTQDRVGGELFF. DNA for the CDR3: TGTGCCAGCACCCAAGACAGGGTCGGCGGGGAGCTGTTTTTT.

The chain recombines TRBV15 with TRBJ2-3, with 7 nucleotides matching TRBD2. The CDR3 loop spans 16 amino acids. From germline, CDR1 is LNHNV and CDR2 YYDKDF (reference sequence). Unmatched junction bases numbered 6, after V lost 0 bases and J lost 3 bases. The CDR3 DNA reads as TGTGCCACCAGCAGAGAGGAAAGACTAGCAACAGATACGCAGTATTTT. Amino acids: CATSREERLATDTQYF.

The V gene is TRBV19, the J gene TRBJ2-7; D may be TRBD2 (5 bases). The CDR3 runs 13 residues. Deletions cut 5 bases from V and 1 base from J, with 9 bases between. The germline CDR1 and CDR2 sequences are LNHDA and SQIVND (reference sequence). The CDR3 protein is CASSPGLSYEQYF. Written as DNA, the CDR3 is TGTGCCAGTAGTCCCGGACTTTCCTACGAGCAGTACTTC.

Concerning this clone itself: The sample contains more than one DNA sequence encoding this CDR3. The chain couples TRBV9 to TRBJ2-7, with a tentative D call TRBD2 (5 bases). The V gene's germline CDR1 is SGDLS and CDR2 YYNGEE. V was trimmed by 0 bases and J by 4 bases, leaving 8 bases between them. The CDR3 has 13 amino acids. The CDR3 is CASSVGAGYEQYF. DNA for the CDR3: TGTGCCAGCAGCGTAGGGGCGGGTTACGAGCAGTACTTC.

The CDR3 spells CSVADRGRDGYTF. DNA for the CDR3: TGCAGCGTAGCCGACAGGGGGCGGGATGGCTACACCTTC. J is TRBJ1-2 and V is TRBV29-1, with TRBD1 matching over 10 bases. This CDR3 comprises 13 residues. The germline CDR1 and CDR2 sequences are SQVTM and ANQGSEA. V lost 6 bases, J lost 6 bases, and 7 bases stayed unmatched.

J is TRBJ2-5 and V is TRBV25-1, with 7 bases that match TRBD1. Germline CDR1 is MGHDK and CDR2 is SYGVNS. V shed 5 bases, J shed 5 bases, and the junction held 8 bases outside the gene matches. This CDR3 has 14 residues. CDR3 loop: CASSTGEGLETQYF. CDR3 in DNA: TGTGCCAGCAGTACAGGGGAAGGGCTCGAGACCCAGTACTTC.

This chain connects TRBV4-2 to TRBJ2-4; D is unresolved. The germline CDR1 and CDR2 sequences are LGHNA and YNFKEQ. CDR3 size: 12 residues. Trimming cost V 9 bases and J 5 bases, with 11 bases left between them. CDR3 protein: CASSTEQNIQYF. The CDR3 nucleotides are TGTGCCAGTTCGACGGAGCAAAACATTCAGTACTTC.

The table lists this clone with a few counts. This CDR3 reads CATSRVDSYEQYF. In DNA, the CDR3 is TGTGCCACCAGCAGAGTAGATTCCTACGAGCAGTACTTC. The chain joins TRBV15 to TRBJ2-7, with D unclear. Germline V gene sequence: CDR1 LNHNV, CDR2 YYDKDF (reference sequence). V dropped 1 base and J dropped 1 base, with 5 bases sitting between them. The CDR3 is 13 amino acids. The whole variable domain, filled in from reference TRBV15 and TRBJ2-7, reads DAMVIQNPRYQVTQFGKPVTLSCSQTLNHNVMYWYQQKSSQAPKLLFHYYDKDFNNEADTPDNFQSRRPNTSFCFLDIRSPGLGDTAMYLCATSRVDSYEQYFGPGTRLTVT.

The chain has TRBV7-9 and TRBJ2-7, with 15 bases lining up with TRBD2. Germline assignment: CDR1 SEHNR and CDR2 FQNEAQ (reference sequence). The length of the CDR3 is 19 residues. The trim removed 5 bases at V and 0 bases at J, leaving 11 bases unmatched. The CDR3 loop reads CASSPGTGTSGGFSYEQYF. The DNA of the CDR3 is TGTGCCAGCAGCCCCGGGACAGGGACTAGCGGGGGGTTCTCCTACGAGCAGTACTTC. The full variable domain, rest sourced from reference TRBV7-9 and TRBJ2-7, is DTGVSQNPRHKITKRGQNVTFRCDPISEHNRLYWYRQTLGQGPEFLTYFQNEAQLEKSRLLSDRFSAERPKGSFSTLEIQRTEQGDSAMYLCASSPGTGTSGGFSYEQYFGPGTRLTVT.

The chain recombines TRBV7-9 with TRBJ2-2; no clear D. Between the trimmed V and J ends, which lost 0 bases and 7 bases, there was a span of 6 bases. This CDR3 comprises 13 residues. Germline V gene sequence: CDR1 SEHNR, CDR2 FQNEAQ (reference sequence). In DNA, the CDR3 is TGTGCCAGCAGCTTAGCACTCATCGGGGAGCTGTTTTTT. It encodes CASSLALIGELFF.

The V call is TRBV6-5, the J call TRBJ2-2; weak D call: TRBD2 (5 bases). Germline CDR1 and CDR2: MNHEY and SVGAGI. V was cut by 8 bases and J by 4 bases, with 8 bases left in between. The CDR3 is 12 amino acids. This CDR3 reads CASGRVTGELFF. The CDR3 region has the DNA TGTGCCAGCGGGCGGGTCACCGGGGAGCTGTTTTTT.

The CDR3 sequence is CASSQPGLDYTGELFF. As DNA, the CDR3 is TGTGCCAGCAGCCAACCGGGACTAGACTACACCGGGGAGCTGTTTTTT. The chain recombines TRBV4-2 with TRBJ2-2; 8 nucleotides match TRBD2. J gave up 3 bases and V 2 bases, and 5 bases lay outside the gene matches. The CDR3 sequence is 16 residues long. Germline CDR1 and CDR2: LGHNA and YNFKEQ.

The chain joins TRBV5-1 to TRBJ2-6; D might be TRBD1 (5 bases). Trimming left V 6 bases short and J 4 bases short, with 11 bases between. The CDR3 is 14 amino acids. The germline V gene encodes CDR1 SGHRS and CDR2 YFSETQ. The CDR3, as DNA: TGCGCCAGCAAGGCAGGGTTAGGGGCCAACGTCCTGACTTTC. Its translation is CASKAGLGANVLTF.

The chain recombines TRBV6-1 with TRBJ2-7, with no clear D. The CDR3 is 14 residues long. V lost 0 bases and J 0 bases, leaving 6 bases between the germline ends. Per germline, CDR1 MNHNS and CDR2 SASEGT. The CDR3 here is CASSEAYISYEQYF. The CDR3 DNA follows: TGTGCCAGCAGTGAAGCATACATCTCCTACGAGCAGTACTTC.